These T cell receptor beta chains were read from a single sample in a study of blood T cell repertoires in COVID-19. TCRdb's table, derived via immunoSEQ multiplex PCR, lists solely in-frame clones and lacks some. The sample yields around 290,000 clones, 88% seen once. The sequenced sample consisted of PBMCs or T cells enriched from blood (not recorded which). The receptor source for this set is a woman aged 55-75 years in a cohort exposed to, infected with or recovered from COVID-19 (not recorded which). The conserved cysteine and the conserved F or W are not part of the CDR3 here. Each record gives: V gene, CDR3 protein.

>TRBV14
ASSLSTGGAGSSPLH
>TRBV28
ASSLLGGENSPLH
>TRBV2
ASEAGGASNQPQH
>TRBV27
ASTPSPQPTTGASYNEQF
>TRBV15
AVTRLAGRDTQY
>TRBV5-1
ASSLFRLAGEPDTQY
>TRBV5-6
ASSGGGGVGTEAF
>TRBV11-1
ASSPGTGGPYEQY
>TRBV19
ASSNPGNTNYGYT
>TRBV11-2
ASRKNRDTGELF
>TRBV11-2
ASSFAGNTGELF
>TRBV7-2
ASGSSLVGSYNEQF
>TRBV11-3
ASSLAGWYNEQF
>TRBV6-5
ASNSLNTEAF
>TRBV4-2
ASSQTTGPPSPGLDLLNEQF
>TRBV12-3/TRBV12-4
ASSLEGELF
>TRBV28
ASSLQTGYVAF
>TRBV3-1/TRBV3-2
ASRPRTAYEQY
>TRBV6-5
ASSYSAGDRETQY
>TRBV24-1
ATSDRTGYVAYT
>TRBV5-4
ASSRPLGGYNEQF
>TRBV2
ASRGTAFNNEQF
>TRBV2
ASSERGTPNYGYT
>TRBV7-8
ASSTWGGTEAF
>TRBV28
ASNPPFGSSYEQY
>TRBV25-1
ASRFGQGGYEQY
>TRBV11-2
ASGRTSASYEQY
>TRBV5-1
ASTPRGGVPGSEAF
>TRBV28
ASSFSQVPYEQY
>TRBV5-8
ASSLSPRWLADNNEQF
>TRBV6-2/TRBV6-3
ASSLGGLSTDTQY
>TRBV21-1
ASRPSEGEDYGYT
>TRBV9
ASKGTTGELF
>TRBV21-1
ASSPGRFAGNTIY
>TRBV18
ASSLIAGGPSETQY
>TRBV5-1
ASGSGRGTGELF
>TRBV27
ASSQPGLGGNTIY